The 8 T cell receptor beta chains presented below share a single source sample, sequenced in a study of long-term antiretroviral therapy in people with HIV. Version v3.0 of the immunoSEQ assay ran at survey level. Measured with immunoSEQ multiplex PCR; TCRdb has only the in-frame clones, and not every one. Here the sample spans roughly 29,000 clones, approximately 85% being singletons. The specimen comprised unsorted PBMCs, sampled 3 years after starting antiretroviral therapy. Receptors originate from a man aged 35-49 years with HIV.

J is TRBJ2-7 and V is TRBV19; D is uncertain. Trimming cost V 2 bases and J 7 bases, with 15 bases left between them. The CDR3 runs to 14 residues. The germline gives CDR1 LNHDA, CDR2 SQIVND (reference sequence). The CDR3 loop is CASSIIHHTQEQYF. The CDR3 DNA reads TGTGCCAGTAGTATAATCCACCACACGCAAGAGCAGTACTTC.

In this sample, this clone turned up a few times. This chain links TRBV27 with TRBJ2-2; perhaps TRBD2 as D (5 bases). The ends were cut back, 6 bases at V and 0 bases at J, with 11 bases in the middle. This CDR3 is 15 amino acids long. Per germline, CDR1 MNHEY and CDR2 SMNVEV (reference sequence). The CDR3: CASRGSGTNTGELFF. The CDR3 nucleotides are TGTGCCAGCAGAGGAAGCGGTACGAACACCGGGGAGCTGTTTTTT.

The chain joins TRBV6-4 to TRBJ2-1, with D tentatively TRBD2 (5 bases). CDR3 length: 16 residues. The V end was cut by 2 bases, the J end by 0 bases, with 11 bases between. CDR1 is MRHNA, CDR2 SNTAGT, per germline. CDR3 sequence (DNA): TGTGCCAGCAGTGACATTGAACGGGGCTCCTACAATGAGCAGTTCTTC. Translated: CASSDIERGSYNEQFF.

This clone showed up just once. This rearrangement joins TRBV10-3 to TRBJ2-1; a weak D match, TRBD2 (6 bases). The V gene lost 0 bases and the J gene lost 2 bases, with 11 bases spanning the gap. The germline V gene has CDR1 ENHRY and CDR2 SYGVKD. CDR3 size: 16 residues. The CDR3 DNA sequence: TGTGCCATCAGTGAGTCGACCGGGAGTCCCTACAATGAGCAGTTCTTC. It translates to CAISESTGSPYNEQFF.

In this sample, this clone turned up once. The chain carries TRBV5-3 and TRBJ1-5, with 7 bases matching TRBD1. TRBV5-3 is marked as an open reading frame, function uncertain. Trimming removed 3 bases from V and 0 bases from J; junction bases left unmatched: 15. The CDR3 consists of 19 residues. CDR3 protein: CARSSLDGTEDYSNQPQHF. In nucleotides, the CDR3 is TGTGCCAGAAGCTCCTTAGACGGGACAGAGGATTATAGCAATCAGCCCCAGCATTTT.

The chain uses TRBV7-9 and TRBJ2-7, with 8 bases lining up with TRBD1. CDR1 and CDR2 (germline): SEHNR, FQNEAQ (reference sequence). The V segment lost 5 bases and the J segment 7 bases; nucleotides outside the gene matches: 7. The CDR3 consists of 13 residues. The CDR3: CASSQGTGGEQYF. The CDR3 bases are TGTGCCAGCAGCCAGGGGACAGGAGGGGAGCAGTACTTC.

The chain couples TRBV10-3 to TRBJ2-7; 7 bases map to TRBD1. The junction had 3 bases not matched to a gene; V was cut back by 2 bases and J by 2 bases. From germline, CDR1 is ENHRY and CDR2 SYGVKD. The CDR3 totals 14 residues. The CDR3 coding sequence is TGTGCCATCAGTGAGGACAGGGAGACCTACGAGCAGTACTTC. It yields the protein CAISEDRETYEQYF.

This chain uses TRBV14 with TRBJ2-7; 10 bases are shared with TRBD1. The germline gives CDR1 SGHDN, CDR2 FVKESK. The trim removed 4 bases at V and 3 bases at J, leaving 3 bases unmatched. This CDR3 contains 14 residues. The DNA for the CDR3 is TGTGCCAGCAGCCCCCGGGACAGGGGCTACGAGCAGTACTTC. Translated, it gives CASSPRDRGYEQYF.